This T cell receptor beta chain was captured by sequencing in a study of control samples from healthy donors and cancer patients. The repertoire was sequenced with immunoSEQ multiplex PCR; TCRdb's copy has only in-frame clones and lacks some. The sample consists of around 110,000 clones, over 90% of them appearing once. Deletions cut 0 bases from V and 4 bases from J, with 15 bases between. The CDR3 runs to 15 residues. Germline CDR1 and CDR2: GTSNPN and SVGIG (reference sequence). This sequence originates from a man aged 30 to 45 in good health. The rearrangement joins TRBV30 to TRBJ2-5; possibly TRBD2 for D (6 bases). The sequenced sample consisted of blood. The CDR3 is CAWSVPWGVRETQYF. In DNA form, the CDR3 reads TGTGCCTGGAGTGTACCGTGGGGGGTGAGAGAGACCCAGTACTTC.